A single T cell receptor (beta chain) is shown here with its context. Its antigen is not identified. The data derive from a study of cytomegalovirus exposure and HLA in healthy donors. Germline CDR1 and CDR2: LNHDA and SQIVND (reference sequence). V lost 5 bases to trimming and J lost 8 bases; unmatched junction nucleotides: 10. The CDR3 runs 15 residues. Whole-study findings and limits: The presence/absence work took it that sequencing depth was about the same across donors.

The PCR ran on 60 Vbeta and 13 Jbeta primers. Measured with immunoSEQ multiplex PCR; TCRdb has only the in-frame clones, and not every one. The sample consists of about 190,000 clones, 60% to 80% of them appearing once. Material: PBMCs. V usage is TRBV19 and J usage is TRBJ2-1, with 9 bases aligning to TRBD2. This receptor was taken from a woman in her 30s in good health and CMV-seropositive. This CDR3 reads CASSPTGTSLYEQFF. The DNA of the CDR3 is TGTGCCAGTAGTCCAACCGGGACTAGCTTGTATGAGCAGTTCTTC.